This TCR beta chain was documented in a study of blood T cell repertoires in COVID-19. Turning to the study itself: T cells, B-cell-depleted T cells, or PBMCs supplied cDNA or gDNA.

The CDR3 consists of 14 residues. V was trimmed by 2 bases and J by 5 bases, leaving 12 bases between them. CDR1 MNHEY and CDR2 SVGEGT come from the germline V gene. The table came from immunoSEQ multiplex PCR; TCRdb's copy has only in-frame clones and leaves some out. Altogether 90,000 or so clones are present, 55% to 80% being singletons, with the ten largest covering roughly 24%. This clone came up once. The rearrangement uses TRBV6-2 or TRBV6-3 and TRBJ2-5, with D possibly being TRBD1 (6 bases). The sequencing sample was made of peripheral blood. The clonotype originates from a woman in her sixties in a cohort sampled during active or convalescent COVID-19. The CDR3 protein is CASSYVEGHETQYF. In DNA form, the CDR3 reads TGTGCCAGCAGTTACGTAGAGGGACACGAGACCCAGTACTTC.